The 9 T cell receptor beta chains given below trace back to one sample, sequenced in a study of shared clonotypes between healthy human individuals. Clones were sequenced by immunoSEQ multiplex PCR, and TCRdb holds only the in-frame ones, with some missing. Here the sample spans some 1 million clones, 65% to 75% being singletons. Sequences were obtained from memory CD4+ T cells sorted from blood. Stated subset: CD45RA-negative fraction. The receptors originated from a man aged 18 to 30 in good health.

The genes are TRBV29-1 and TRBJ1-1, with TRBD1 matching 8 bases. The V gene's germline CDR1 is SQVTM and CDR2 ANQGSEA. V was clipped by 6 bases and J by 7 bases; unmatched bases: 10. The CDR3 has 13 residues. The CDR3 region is CSVARQGLSEAFF. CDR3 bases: TGCAGCGTCGCTCGACAGGGGCTAAGTGAAGCTTTCTTT.

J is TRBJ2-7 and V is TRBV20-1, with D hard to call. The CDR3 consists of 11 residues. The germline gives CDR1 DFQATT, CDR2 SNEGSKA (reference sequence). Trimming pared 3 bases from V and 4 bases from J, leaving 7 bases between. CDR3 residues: CSASYEYEQYF. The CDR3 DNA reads TGCAGTGCTAGCTATGAATACGAGCAGTACTTC.

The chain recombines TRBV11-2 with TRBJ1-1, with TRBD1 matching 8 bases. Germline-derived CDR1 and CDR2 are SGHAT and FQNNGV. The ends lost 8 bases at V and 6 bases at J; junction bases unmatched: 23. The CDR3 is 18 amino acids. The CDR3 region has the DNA TGTGCCAGCGGCTCTCCTTCTGAGACAGGGGCATTTAGGTCTGAAGCTTTCTTT. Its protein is CASGSPSETGAFRSEAFF.

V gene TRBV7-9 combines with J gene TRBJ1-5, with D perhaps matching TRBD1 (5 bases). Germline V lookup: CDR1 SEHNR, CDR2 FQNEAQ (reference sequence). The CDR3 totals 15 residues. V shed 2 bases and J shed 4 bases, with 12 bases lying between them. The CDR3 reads CASSLMGGENQPQHF. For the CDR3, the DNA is TGTGCCAGCAGCTTAATGGGAGGGGAAAATCAGCCCCAGCATTTT.

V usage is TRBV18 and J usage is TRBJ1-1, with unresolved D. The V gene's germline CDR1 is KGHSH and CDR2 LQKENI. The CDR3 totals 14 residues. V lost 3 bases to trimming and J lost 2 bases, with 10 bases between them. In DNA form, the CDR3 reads TGTGCCAGCTCACCGGATGCAGTCAACACTGAAGCTTTCTTT. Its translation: CASSPDAVNTEAFF.

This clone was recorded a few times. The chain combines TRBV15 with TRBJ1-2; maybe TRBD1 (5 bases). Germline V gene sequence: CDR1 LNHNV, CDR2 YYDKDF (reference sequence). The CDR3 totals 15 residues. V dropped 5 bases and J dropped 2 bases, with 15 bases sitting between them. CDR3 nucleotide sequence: TGTGCCACCAGCCCTTCAGGGAAGGGAAACTATGGCTACACCTTC. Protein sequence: CATSPSGKGNYGYTF.

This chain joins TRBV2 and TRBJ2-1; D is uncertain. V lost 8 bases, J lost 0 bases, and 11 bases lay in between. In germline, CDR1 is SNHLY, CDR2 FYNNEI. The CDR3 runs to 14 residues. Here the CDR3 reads CASGVGGSYNEQFF. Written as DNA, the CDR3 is TGTGCCAGCGGGGTGGGTGGCTCCTACAATGAGCAGTTCTTC.

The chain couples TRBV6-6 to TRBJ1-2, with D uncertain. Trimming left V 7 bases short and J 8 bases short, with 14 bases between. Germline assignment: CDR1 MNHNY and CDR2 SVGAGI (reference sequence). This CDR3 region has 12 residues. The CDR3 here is CASTSLTRGYTF. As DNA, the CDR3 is TGTGCCAGCACTTCCTTGACTAGGGGCTACACCTTC.

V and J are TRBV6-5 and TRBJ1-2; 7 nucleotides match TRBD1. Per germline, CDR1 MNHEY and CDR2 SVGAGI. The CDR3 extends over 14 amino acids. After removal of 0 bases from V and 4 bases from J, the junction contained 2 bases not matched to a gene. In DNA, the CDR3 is TGTGCCAGCAGTTACTCCCGGGACAGCTATGGCTACACCTTC. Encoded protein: CASSYSRDSYGYTF.